These T cell receptor beta chains were read from a single sample in a study of cytomegalovirus exposure and HLA in healthy donors. Profiled with immunoSEQ multiplex PCR; TCRdb holds only in-frame clones, not every one. The table has about 140,000 clones, approximately 80% seen once. Sequenced sample: PBMCs. These receptors came from a man between 25 and 39 years old in good health and CMV-seropositive. Both conserved end residues are part of each CDR3. The size of a clone is reported for some rows only, either as once, few or many, or as a class for expanded clones.

clone size	V gene	CDR3 protein
-	TRBV6-5	CASSELAADYGYTF
-	TRBV7-6	CASSLAPSTGQGGYTF
-	TRBV28	CASFSPSETGGGMDGYTF
-	TRBV5-5	CASSFGAYNEQFF
few	TRBV28	CASRSRGRNWEKLFF
once	TRBV28	CASSSRTGVQETQYF
once	TRBV6-1	CASRGTSDDTQYF
-	TRBV27	CASSLGGGSYNEQFF
-	TRBV11-3	CASSLLFSYEQYF
-	TRBV2	CASRPDFSSTDTQYF
-	TRBV28	CASSRGGEEKLFF
once	TRBV6-1	CASSPDRGPNQPQHF
-	TRBV6-5	CASSYSMNGGNYGYTF
-	TRBV7-9	CASSPEEAITGELFF
once	TRBV7-6	CASSLGLPYQETQYF
-	TRBV2	CASSLAGMGEQFF
-	TRBV10-3	CAISPGQGFGEQYF
-	TRBV9	CASSVEASGSYEQYF
once	TRBV18	CASSPRDQRGYTF
-	TRBV27	CASSPRLAGPRNEQFF
-	TRBV5-5	CASSLGTATDTQYF
few	TRBV28	CASTSGELINEQFF
-	TRBV10-2	CASSVDSNYGYTF